This T cell receptor beta chain came from a study of OX40 agonist ivuxolimab in advanced cancers. Study at large: Ivuxolimab, an agonist antibody against OX40 (CD134), was given to patients.

CDR3 length: 13 amino acids. Trimming cost V 4 bases and J 3 bases, with 10 bases left between them. Germline V CDR1 and CDR2: SQVTM, ANQGSEA. The repertoire was sequenced with immunoSEQ multiplex PCR; TCRdb's copy has only in-frame clones and lacks some. The table records 70,000 to 95,000 clones, around 92% of them present only once. The V and J genes are TRBV29-1 and TRBJ1-3, with D maybe TRBD1 (5 bases). This sequence was found in an adult with an advanced solid tumor such as melanoma, head and neck, liver or kidney cancer. The sequenced sample was CD4+ or CD8+ T cells sorted from blood, obtained in a trial of the OX40 agonist ivuxolimab. The CDR3 sequence: CSVGQSGGNTIYF. In nucleotides, the CDR3 is TGCAGCGTTGGACAGTCTGGTGGAAACACCATATATTTT.